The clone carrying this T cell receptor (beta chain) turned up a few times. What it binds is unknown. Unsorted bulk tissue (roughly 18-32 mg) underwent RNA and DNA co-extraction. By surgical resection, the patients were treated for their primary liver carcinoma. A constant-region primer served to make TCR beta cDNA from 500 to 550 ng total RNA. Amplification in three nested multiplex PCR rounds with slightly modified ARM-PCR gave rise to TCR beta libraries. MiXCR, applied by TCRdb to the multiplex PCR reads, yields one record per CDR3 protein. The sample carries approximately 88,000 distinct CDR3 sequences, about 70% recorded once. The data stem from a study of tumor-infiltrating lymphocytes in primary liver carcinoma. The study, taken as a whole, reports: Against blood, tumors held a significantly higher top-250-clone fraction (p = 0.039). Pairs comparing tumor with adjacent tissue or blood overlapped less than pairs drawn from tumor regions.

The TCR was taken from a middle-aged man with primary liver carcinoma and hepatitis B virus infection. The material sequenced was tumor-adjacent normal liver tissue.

CDR3 loop: CASSLSGRVGGKQYF. CDR3 sequence (DNA): TGTGCCAGCAGCTTATCGGGGAGGGTTGGAGGAAAGCAGTACTTC. V gene TRBV13 combines with J gene TRBJ2-7, with 7 bases matching TRBD2. V trimming: 2 bases; J trimming: 8 bases; junction bases outside the gene matches: 12. The CDR3 has 15 amino acids. Germline values: CDR1 PRHDT, CDR2 FYEKMQ (reference sequence).